What follows are 31 T cell receptor beta chains derived from one specimen sequenced in a study of cytomegalovirus exposure and HLA in healthy donors. With 60 Vbeta and 13 Jbeta primers, the PCR was carried out. Profiling relied on immunoSEQ multiplex PCR, and the TCRdb table lists in-frame clones only, not all of them. The sample includes about 130,000 clones, 60% to 80% of them seen just once. The sample taken for sequencing was PBMCs. These receptors were collected from a woman aged 45-65 years in good health and CMV-seronegative.

V usage is TRBV4-3 and J usage is TRBJ1-1, with 7 bases identical to TRBD1. CDR1 is LGHNA and CDR2 is YSLEER in the germline V gene. The CDR3 totals 15 residues. The J segment lost 4 bases and the V segment lost 2 bases, leaving 7 bases of the junction unmatched. Here the CDR3 reads CASSQLTAGGTEAFF. For the CDR3, the DNA is TGCGCCAGCAGCCAATTGACCGCAGGGGGCACTGAAGCTTTCTTT.

This clone was seen a single time. This sequence joins TRBV5-8 and TRBJ2-7, with 7 nucleotides matching TRBD1. The CDR3 length is 16 residues. Germline V gene sequence: CDR1 SGHTS, CDR2 YDEGEE. After removal of 3 bases from V and 3 bases from J, the junction contained 12 bases not matched to a gene. CDR3 bases: TGTGCCAGCAGCTACCGGACAGGACGGTACCTCTACGAGCAGTACTTC. Translated, it gives CASSYRTGRYLYEQYF.

CDR3 DNA sequence: TGCAGCGCCAGGATCTCTAATGAAAAACTGTTTTTT. Protein product: CSARISNEKLFF. This chain links TRBV29-1 with TRBJ1-4; D is ambiguous. This CDR3 contains 12 residues. From germline, CDR1 is SQVTM and CDR2 ANQGSEA. V gave up 7 bases and J gave up 3 bases, with 9 bases separating them.

The chain is built from TRBV2 and TRBJ2-2; the D gene is possibly TRBD1 (5 bases). Germline CDR1 and CDR2: SNHLY and FYNNEI. The CDR3 covers 14 residues. V gave up 4 bases and J gave up 6 bases, with 12 bases separating them. CDR3 DNA sequence: TGTGCCAGCAGTGGGGGCCCCTTCGCCGGGGAGCTGTTTTTT. Amino acid sequence: CASSGGPFAGELFF.

The chain couples TRBV6-1 to TRBJ2-3, with 13 bases matching TRBD2. The CDR3 spans 15 residues. The V and J ends lost 7 bases and 1 base, in that order; junction bases with no gene match: 2. Germline V lookup: CDR1 MNHNS, CDR2 SASEGT. The CDR3 sequence: CASNGLAGGTDTQYF. As DNA, the CDR3 is TGTGCCAGCAACGGACTAGCGGGAGGCACAGATACGCAGTATTTT.

The chain carries TRBV19 and TRBJ2-7; TRBD1 is a possible D gene (6 bases). The germline V gene has CDR1 LNHDA and CDR2 SQIVND (reference sequence). This CDR3 has 14 amino acids. V lost 4 bases to trimming and J lost 2 bases, with 12 bases between them. CDR3 loop: CASSNRDMPYEQYF. The CDR3 nucleotides are TGTGCCAGTAGTAACAGGGATATGCCCTACGAGCAGTACTTC. Combining the CDR3 with reference TRBV19 and TRBJ2-7 gives the whole variable domain DGGITQSPKYLFRKEGQNVTLSCEQNLNHDAMYWYRQDPGQGLRLIYYSQIVNDFQKGDIAEGYSVSREKKESFPLTVTSAQKNPTAFYLCASSNRDMPYEQYFGPGTRLTVT.

V and J are TRBV27 and TRBJ2-5; D call uncertain. The J call may be faulty, since TRBJ2-7 better matches the DNA end. Germline V lookup: CDR1 MNHEY, CDR2 SMNVEV (reference sequence). This CDR3 has 13 residues. The CDR3 protein is CASSFSSNHEQYF. CDR3 sequence (DNA): TGTGCCAGCAGCTTTAGCAGTAATCACGAGCAGTACTTC.

The chain employs TRBV27 and TRBJ2-3, with TRBD2 identical over 9 bases. CDR1 MNHEY and CDR2 SMNVEV come from the germline V gene (reference sequence). J lost 5 bases, V lost 5 bases, and 5 bases had no gene match. CDR3 length: 14 residues. In DNA form, the CDR3 reads TGTGCCAGCAGTGGCGGGAGGGCCATAGATACGCAGTATTTT. Its protein product is CASSGGRAIDTQYF.

The chain has TRBV4-2 and TRBJ2-1; D is ambiguous. Germline values: CDR1 LGHNA, CDR2 YNFKEQ. The CDR3 runs to 15 residues. Trimming removed 1 base from V and 0 bases from J, with 7 bases in between. The CDR3 region is CASSQGEVSYNEQFF. CDR3 nucleotides: TGTGCCAGCAGCCAAGGCGAGGTCTCCTACAATGAGCAGTTCTTC.

The chain combines TRBV28 with TRBJ1-3; perhaps TRBD1 as D (5 bases). Looked up from germline, CDR1 is MDHEN and CDR2 is SYDVKM. The CDR3 runs to 20 residues. Trimming took off 2 bases at V and 4 bases at J, with 27 bases between the two ends. The CDR3 loop is CASSLIVSVGGENLGNTIYF. In DNA form, the CDR3 reads TGTGCCAGCAGTTTAATAGTTAGTGTGGGGGGGGAAAATTTGGGAAACACCATATATTTT.

CDR3 nucleotide sequence: TGTGCCAGCAGTTCGCGGGGGATCTCCTACGAGCAGTACTTC. Translating gives CASSSRGISYEQYF. V gene TRBV27 combines with J gene TRBJ2-7; 7 bases line up with TRBD2. The junction had 3 bases not matched to a gene; V was cut back by 4 bases and J by 0 bases. The CDR3 length is 14 residues. Germline values: CDR1 MNHEY, CDR2 SMNVEV (reference sequence).

This chain links TRBV10-3 with TRBJ2-7; D not resolved. The CDR3 extends over 13 amino acids. Per germline, CDR1 ENHRY and CDR2 SYGVKD. The V end was cut by 8 bases, the J end by 0 bases, with 11 bases between. CDR3 DNA sequence: TGTGCCATCGGAGAAACACCCTCCTACGAGCAGTACTTC. Amino acids: CAIGETPSYEQYF.

This clone was observed a few times. The rearrangement uses TRBV9 and TRBJ1-3; 7 positions match TRBD1. CDR3 length: 17 residues. CDR1 is SGDLS, CDR2 YYNGEE, per germline. The V segment lost 7 bases and the J segment 0 bases; nucleotides outside the gene matches: 13. The CDR3 spells CASDQGEVYGSGNTIYF. The DNA of the CDR3 is TGTGCCAGCGACCAGGGGGAGGTATACGGCTCTGGAAACACCATATATTTT.

The chain links TRBV7-9 to TRBJ2-7; TRBD2 agrees at 10 bases. The CDR3 consists of 17 residues. Unmatched junction bases numbered 9, after V lost 1 base and J lost 3 bases. Germline V CDR1 and CDR2: SEHNR, FQNEAQ (reference sequence). This CDR3 reads CASSLGVSSGRIYEQYF. The CDR3 region has the DNA TGTGCCAGCAGCTTAGGGGTTTCTAGCGGGAGAATCTACGAGCAGTACTTC. Drawing the rest from reference TRBV7-9 and TRBJ2-7, the complete variable domain is DTGVSQNPRHKITKRGQNVTFRCDPISEHNRLYWYRQTLGQGPEFLTYFQNEAQLEKSRLLSDRFSAERPKGSFSTLEIQRTEQGDSAMYLCASSLGVSSGRIYEQYFGPGTRLTVT.

The genes are TRBV28 and TRBJ2-3, with 7 bases identical to TRBD2. The CDR3 runs to 13 residues. Germline V CDR1 and CDR2: MDHEN, SYDVKM. Losses at the gene ends were 10 bases for V and 5 bases for J; bases not matched to a gene: 9. CDR3 sequence (DNA): TGTGCCACCAGGGTGTCGGGGGGAGATACGCAGTATTTT. Its protein product is CATRVSGGDTQYF.

The V gene is TRBV5-1, the J gene TRBJ2-1, with 7 bases identical to TRBD2. Germline-derived CDR1 and CDR2 are SGHRS and YFSETQ. V lost 0 bases to trimming and J lost 4 bases; unmatched junction nucleotides: 7. The CDR3 runs to 16 residues. CDR3 amino acids: CASSLEGSGWYNEQFF. The CDR3 DNA follows: TGCGCCAGCAGCTTGGAGGGTAGCGGGTGGTACAATGAGCAGTTCTTC. The whole variable domain, filled in from reference TRBV5-1 and TRBJ2-1, reads KAGVTQTPRYLIKTRGQQVTLSCSPISGHRSVSWYQQTPGQGLQFLFEYFSETQRNKGNFPGRFSGRQFSNSRSEMNVSTLELGDSALYLCASSLEGSGWYNEQFFGPGTRLTVL.

The chain has TRBV2 and TRBJ1-6; 7 bases are a match to TRBD1. Germline V gene lookup returns CDR1 SNHLY and CDR2 FYNNEI. Trimming cost V 2 bases and J 5 bases; bases outside gene matches: 6. This CDR3 has 16 amino acids. The CDR3 loop reads CASSEMAGGNNSPLHF. Here the CDR3 DNA reads TGTGCCAGCAGTGAAATGGCAGGGGGAAATAATTCACCCCTCCACTTT.

The chain is built from TRBV29-1 and TRBJ1-2, with a tentative D call TRBD1 (5 bases). V lost 7 bases, J lost 8 bases, and 17 bases lay in between. CDR3 size: 12 residues. The germline CDR1 and CDR2 sequences are SQVTM and ANQGSEA. The CDR3 DNA is TGCAGCGGGGGGGGAGTTGAGGGAGGCTACACCTTC. Translation gives CSGGGVEGGYTF.

The chain carries TRBV19 and TRBJ2-1; the match to TRBD2 covers 8 bases. Germline-derived CDR1 and CDR2 are LNHDA and SQIVND (reference sequence). V lost 4 bases, J lost 2 bases, and 7 bases stayed unmatched. The CDR3 covers 16 residues. CDR3 in amino acids: CASSKKTSGAYNEQFF. As DNA, the CDR3 is TGTGCCAGTAGTAAAAAAACTAGCGGTGCCTACAATGAGCAGTTCTTC.

The V and J genes are TRBV13 and TRBJ2-1, with 8 bases that match TRBD2. Germline assignment: CDR1 PRHDT and CDR2 FYEKMQ (reference sequence). The CDR3 length is 15 residues. J gave up 7 bases and V 4 bases, and 9 bases lay outside the gene matches. The CDR3: CASSSAGVGENEQFF. The DNA of the CDR3 is TGTGCCAGCAGCTCAGCGGGAGTAGGTGAGAATGAGCAGTTCTTC.

Concerning this clone itself: The junction differs from germline at one of its ends, possibly a read error. The chain combines TRBV7-3 with TRBJ2-2; D perhaps matches TRBD1 (5 bases). Germline V lookup: CDR1 SGHTA, CDR2 FQGTGA. The CDR3 totals 12 residues. CDR3 sequence: CSSSRRVGELFF. CDR3 DNA sequence: TGTTCCAGCAGCCGCAGGGTCGGGGAGCTGTTTTTT.

V gene TRBV27 combines with J gene TRBJ2-7; 9 nucleotides agree with TRBD1. V was pared by 3 bases and J by 3 bases, with 6 bases of the junction left unmatched. Germline values: CDR1 MNHEY, CDR2 SMNVEV (reference sequence). The CDR3 extends over 15 amino acids. The CDR3 spells CASSLQTGGGYEQYF. The CDR3 DNA reads as TGTGCCAGCAGTTTGCAGACAGGGGGTGGCTACGAGCAGTACTTC.

The chain couples TRBV7-9 to TRBJ2-3; weak D call: TRBD1 (5 bases). V was cut by 5 bases and J by 6 bases, with 9 bases left in between. Germline-derived CDR1 and CDR2 are SEHNR and FQNEAQ (reference sequence). The CDR3 is made up of 12 amino acids. For the CDR3, the DNA is TGTGCCAGCAGCCAAGCAGGGGATACGCAGTATTTT. Translated, it gives CASSQAGDTQYF.

The sample holds one count of this clone. CDR3 nucleotide sequence: TGTGCCAGCAGTTCACGACAGGAGACATACAATGGCTACACCTTC. It yields the protein CASSSRQETYNGYTF. The chain carries TRBV6-5 and TRBJ1-2; TRBD1 is a possible D gene (6 bases). Germline V gene lookup returns CDR1 MNHEY and CDR2 SVGAGI. The V and J ends lost 4 bases and 6 bases respectively, with 18 bases between them. The CDR3 consists of 15 residues.

This chain links TRBV9 with TRBJ2-1; TRBD2 aligns across 12 bases. Germline CDR1 reads SGDLS; CDR2 reads YYNGEE. The CDR3 contains 16 residues. V was clipped by 3 bases and J by 6 bases; unmatched bases: 7. The CDR3 here is CASSAIGLAGSNEQFF. The CDR3 DNA reads TGTGCCAGCAGCGCTATAGGACTAGCGGGATCCAATGAGCAGTTCTTC.

This clone was counted once. This chain joins TRBV19 and TRBJ2-2; no clear D gene. The CDR3 length is 12 residues. Germline V gene sequence: CDR1 LNHDA, CDR2 SQIVND (reference sequence). The V gene lost 3 bases and the J gene lost 6 bases, with 5 bases spanning the gap. CDR3 sequence (DNA): TGTGCCAGTAGTATCCGTGCCGGGGAGCTGTTTTTT. This encodes CASSIRAGELFF.

This clone has a single count. The chain links TRBV15 to TRBJ2-3; 9 bases fit TRBD2. Germline CDR1 reads LNHNV; CDR2 reads YYDKDF (reference sequence). J gave up 6 bases and V 0 bases, and 4 bases lay outside the gene matches. The CDR3 contains 15 residues. CDR3 sequence reads: CATSRDLAGADTQYF. CDR3 bases: TGTGCCACCAGCAGAGATTTAGCGGGAGCTGATACGCAGTATTTT.

The J gene is TRBJ2-7, the V gene TRBV28, with 8 bases aligning to TRBD1. The germline gives CDR1 MDHEN, CDR2 SYDVKM. The CDR3 contains 14 residues. In nucleotides, the CDR3 is TGTGGGACCTTCCCCGGACAGGGTTACTACGAGCAGTACTTC. Translated: CGTFPGQGYYEQYF.

This clone was detected only once. The V gene is TRBV7-9, the J gene TRBJ2-7; the D gene is possibly TRBD2 (5 bases). The germline V and J ends were trimmed by 2 bases and 6 bases, with 8 bases remaining between them. This CDR3 region has 12 residues. CDR1 and CDR2 from the germline V gene are SEHNR and FQNEAQ (reference sequence). The CDR3: CASSLNGIEQYF. In DNA form, the CDR3 reads TGTGCCAGCAGCTTAAACGGGATCGAGCAGTACTTC.

The CDR3 region has the DNA TGTGCCACCTTCAAGCGGGACCACAATGAGCAGTTCTTC. Residues: CATFKRDHNEQFF. The genes are TRBV28 and TRBJ2-1, with 7 bases matching TRBD2. V shed 10 bases and J 5 bases; nucleotides not matched to a gene: 8. Looked up from germline, CDR1 is MDHEN and CDR2 is SYDVKM. This CDR3 has 13 amino acids.

This clone has only a few counts. The rearrangement uses TRBV28 and TRBJ1-2, with 7 positions matching TRBD1. Germline V CDR1 and CDR2: MDHEN, SYDVKM. The CDR3 is 14 residues long. Trimming took 3 bases from V and 1 from J; bases not matched to a gene: 2. In DNA form, the CDR3 reads TGTGCCAGCAGTTTCAACAGGGGTAACTATGGCTACACCTTC. It yields the protein CASSFNRGNYGYTF.